Given below is one T cell receptor (beta chain) in context. Its antigen remains unknown. This entry belongs to a study of sequential checkpoint blockade in melanoma. On the study more broadly: 75 to 95 pretreatment tumor DNA samples were TCRβ immunosequenced.

Study-wide results and limits: For nivolumab-first patients, baseline tumor clonality was associated with response.

Clones were sequenced by immunoSEQ multiplex PCR, and TCRdb holds only the in-frame ones, with some missing. The sample shows around 9,300 clones, 27% of them seen only once. As for treatment: randomized to nivolumab then ipilimumab (arm A) or the reverse (arm B). Between the trimmed V and J ends, which lost 0 bases and 1 base, there was a span of 4 bases. This CDR3 region has 14 residues. Germline-derived CDR1 and CDR2 are LNHNV and YYDKDF (reference sequence). The starting material was tumor tissue (inferred from file names), obtained from a patient given nivolumab and ipilimumab in sequence. This TCR was sampled from a human donor with melanoma. The gene calls are TRBV15 and TRBJ1-3; D ambiguous. The CDR3 sequence is CATSRDRSGNTIYF. The DNA of the CDR3 is TGTGCCACCAGCAGAGACAGATCTGGAAACACCATATATTTT. Together with reference TRBV15 and TRBJ1-3, the CDR3 gives the full variable domain: DAMVIQNPRYQVTQFGKPVTLSCSQTLNHNVMYWYQQKSSQAPKLLFHYYDKDFNNEADTPDNFQSRRPNTSFCFLDIRSPGLGDTAMYLCATSRDRSGNTIYFGEGSWLTVV.